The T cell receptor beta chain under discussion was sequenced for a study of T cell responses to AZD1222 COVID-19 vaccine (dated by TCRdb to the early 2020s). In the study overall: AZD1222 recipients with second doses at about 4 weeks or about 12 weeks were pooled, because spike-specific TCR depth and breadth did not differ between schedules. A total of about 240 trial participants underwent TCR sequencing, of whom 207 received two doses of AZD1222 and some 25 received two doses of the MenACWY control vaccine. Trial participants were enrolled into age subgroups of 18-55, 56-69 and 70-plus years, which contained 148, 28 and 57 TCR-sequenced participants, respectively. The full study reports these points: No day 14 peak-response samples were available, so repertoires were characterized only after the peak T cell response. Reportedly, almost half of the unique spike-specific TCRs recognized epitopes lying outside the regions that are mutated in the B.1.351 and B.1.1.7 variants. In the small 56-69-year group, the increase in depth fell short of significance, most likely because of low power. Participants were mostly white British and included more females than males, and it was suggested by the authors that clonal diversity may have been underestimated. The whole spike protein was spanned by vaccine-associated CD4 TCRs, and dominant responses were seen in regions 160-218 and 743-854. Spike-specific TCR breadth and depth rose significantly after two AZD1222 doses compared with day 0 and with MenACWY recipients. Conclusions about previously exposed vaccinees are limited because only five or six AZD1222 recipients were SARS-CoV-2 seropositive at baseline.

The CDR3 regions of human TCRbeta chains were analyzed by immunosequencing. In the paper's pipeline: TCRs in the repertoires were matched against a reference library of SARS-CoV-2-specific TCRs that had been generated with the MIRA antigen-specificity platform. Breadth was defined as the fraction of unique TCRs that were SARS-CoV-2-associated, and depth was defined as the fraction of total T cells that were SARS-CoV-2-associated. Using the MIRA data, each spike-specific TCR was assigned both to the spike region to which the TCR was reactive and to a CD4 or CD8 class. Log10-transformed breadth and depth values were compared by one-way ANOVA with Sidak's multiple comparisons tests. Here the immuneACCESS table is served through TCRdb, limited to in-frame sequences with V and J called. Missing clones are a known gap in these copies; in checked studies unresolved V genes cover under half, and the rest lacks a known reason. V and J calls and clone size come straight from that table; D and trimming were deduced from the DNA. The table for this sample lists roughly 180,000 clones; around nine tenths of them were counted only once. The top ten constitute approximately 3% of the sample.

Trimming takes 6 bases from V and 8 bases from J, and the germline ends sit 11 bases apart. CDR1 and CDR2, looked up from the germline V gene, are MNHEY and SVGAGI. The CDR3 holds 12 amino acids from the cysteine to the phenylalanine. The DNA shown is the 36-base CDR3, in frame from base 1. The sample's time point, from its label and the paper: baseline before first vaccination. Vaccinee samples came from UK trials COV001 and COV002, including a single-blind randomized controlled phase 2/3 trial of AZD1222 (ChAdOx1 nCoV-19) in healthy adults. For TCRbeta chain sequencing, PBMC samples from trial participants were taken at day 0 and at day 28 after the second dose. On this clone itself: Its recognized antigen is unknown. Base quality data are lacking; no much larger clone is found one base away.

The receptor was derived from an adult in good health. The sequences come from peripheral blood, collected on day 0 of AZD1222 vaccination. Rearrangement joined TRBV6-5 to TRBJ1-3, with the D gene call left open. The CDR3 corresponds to CASRVVGDTIYF. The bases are TGTGCCAGCAGAGTGGTTGGTGACACCATATATTTT.